This TCR beta chain originates from a study of immune heterogeneity within non-small cell lung tumors. Study observations and caveats: Tumor sites within a patient were found to share identical dominant CDR3 beta clonotypes, and site-unique high-frequency clones were also present.

This clonotype was observed a few times. The antigen is unknown. For the TCR beta CDR3, multiplex PCR with 32 V and 13 J primers performed the amplification. TCRdb processed the multiplex PCR reads anew with MiXCR; each CDR3 protein has one entry. This table has some 6,000 distinct CDR3 sequences, 15% to 20% appearing once. Germline V gene data show CDR1 as SGHNT and CDR2 as YYREEE (reference sequence). The ends were cut back, 5 bases at V and 3 bases at J, with 17 bases in the middle. This CDR3 has 15 amino acids. Per sample, 600 ng of bulk tumor genomic DNA was the template used. Surgical sampling yielded several biopsies per primary tumor (spaced far apart). Patients underwent curative surgery for non-small cell lung cancer (untreated and newly diagnosed).

Sequencing was performed on lung tumor tissue. The chain combines TRBV5-4 with TRBJ1-2, with D possibly being TRBD1 (5 bases). The clonotype was recovered from a man aged 35-49 years with non-small cell lung cancer. Written as DNA, the CDR3 is TGTGCCAGCAGGCAAGGGGAAAGCGGCCACTATGGCTACACCTTC. It specifies CASRQGESGHYGYTF.